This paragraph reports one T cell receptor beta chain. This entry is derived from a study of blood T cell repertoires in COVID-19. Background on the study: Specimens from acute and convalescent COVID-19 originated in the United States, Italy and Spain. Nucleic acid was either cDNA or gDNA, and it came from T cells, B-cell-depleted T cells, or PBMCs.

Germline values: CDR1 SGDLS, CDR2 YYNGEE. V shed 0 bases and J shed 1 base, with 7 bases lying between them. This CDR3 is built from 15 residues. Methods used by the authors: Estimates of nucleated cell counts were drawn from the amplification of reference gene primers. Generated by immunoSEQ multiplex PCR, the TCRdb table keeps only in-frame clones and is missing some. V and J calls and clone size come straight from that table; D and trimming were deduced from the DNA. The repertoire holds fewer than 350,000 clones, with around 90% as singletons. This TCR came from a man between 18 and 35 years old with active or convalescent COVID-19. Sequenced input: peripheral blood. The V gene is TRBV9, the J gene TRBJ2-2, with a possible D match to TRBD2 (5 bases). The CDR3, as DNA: TGTGCCAGCAGCGTAGCGGGGATGAACACCGGGGAGCTGTTTTTT. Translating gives CASSVAGMNTGELFF.